Below, 26 T cell receptor beta chains from the same sample are listed, as sequenced in a study of Tregs in tolerant kidney transplant recipients. Libraries were prepared by immunoSEQ multiplex PCR; TCRdb keeps only in-frame clonotypes and omits some of them. The repertoire table contains tens of thousands of clones. The sequenced sample was CD4+ T cells from blood, obtained before the transplant. All receptors come from a human donor who received a combined kidney and bone marrow transplant.

In regard to this clone: The read terminates 3 residues ahead of where the CDR3 ends, so the germline J gene completes it. The chain joins TRBV5-1 to TRBJ1-2, with 9 bases matching TRBD1. The germline CDR1 and CDR2 sequences are SGHRS and YFSETQ. This CDR3 is built from 18 residues. J gave up 7 bases and V 4 bases, and 20 bases lay outside the gene matches. CDR3 protein: CASSRTTNPGQGGGGYTF. Incomplete CDR3 DNA: TGCGCCAGCAGCCGGACTACGAATCCGGGACAGGGAGGCGGTGGC.

To note about this clone: The DNA ends 3 residues before the CDR3 does, and the rest of the CDR3 is filled in from the germline J gene. This chain joins TRBV7-8 and TRBJ1-5; D not resolved. The length of the CDR3 is 15 residues. With 1 base removed from V and 0 bases from J, the gap between germline ends came to 7 bases. Germline V lookup: CDR1 SGHVS, CDR2 FQNEAQ. The covered CDR3 bases are TGTGCCAGCAGCTTAGGTCCACTTAGCAATCAGCCC. Protein product: CASSLGPLSNQP. The full CDR3 is CASSLGPLSNQPQHF.

A note on this clone: The CDR3 is cut off 3 residues early in the read; its end comes from the germline J gene. The chain couples TRBV5-6 to TRBJ2-3, with D maybe TRBD2 (5 bases). Per the germline V gene, CDR1 is SGHDT and CDR2 is YYEEEE. This CDR3 has 14 residues. V gave up 1 base and J gave up 5 bases, with 11 bases separating them. The covered CDR3 bases are TGTGCCAGCAGCTTGATCCGGGGTGTAGATACG. Translated: CASSLIRGVDT. The entire CDR3 is CASSLIRGVDTQYF.

Points on this clone: Read data end 3 residues before the CDR3 end; the end is taken from the germline J gene. The chain links TRBV20-1 to TRBJ1-1; a weak D match, TRBD1 (5 bases). Between the trimmed V and J ends, which lost 2 bases and 6 bases, there was a span of 10 bases. Germline loops: CDR1 DFQATT, CDR2 SNEGSKA (reference sequence). The CDR3 runs to 12 residues. The CDR3 loop is CSARHRFSEAFF. CDR3 DNA, as far as it was read: TGCAGTGCTAGACACAGGTTCTCTGAA.

As for this clone: From the germline J gene comes the end of the CDR3, since the read stops 3 residues before it. V usage is TRBV20-1 and J usage is TRBJ2-3; TRBD2 might be the D (6 bases). The CDR3 length is 14 residues. V lost 5 bases and J 2 bases, leaving 14 bases between the germline ends. The germline V gene encodes CDR1 DFQATT and CDR2 SNEGSKA (reference sequence). CDR3 DNA (partial): TGCAGTGCTTGGGACTTAGAAAACACAGATACG. Translating gives CSAWDLENTDT. The full CDR3 reads CSAWDLENTDTQYF.

Comment on this clone: Coverage ceases 3 residues before the CDR3 finishes, and the germline J gene fills in the end. The chain carries TRBV2 and TRBJ2-4, with 10 bases lining up with TRBD1. CDR3 size: 17 residues. The germline V gene encodes CDR1 SNHLY and CDR2 FYNNEI. After removal of 5 bases from V and 0 bases from J, the junction contained 7 bases not matched to a gene. The CDR3 reads CASSSGTGALAKNIQYF. The part of the CDR3 DNA that was read is TGTGCCAGCAGTTCCGGGACAGGGGCTCTAGCCAAAAACATT. The variable domain in full, with the rest retrieved from reference TRBV2 and TRBJ2-4, is EPEVTQTPSHQVTQMGQEVILRCVPISNHLYFYWYRQILGQKVEFLVSFYNNEISEKSEIFDDQFSVERPDGSNFTLKIRSTKLEDSAMYFCASSSGTGALAKNIQYFGAGTRLSVL.

Details on this clone: With the read ending 3 residues before the CDR3 end, the germline J gene is used to fill in that end. V gene TRBV12-3 or TRBV12-4 combines with J gene TRBJ2-3; maybe TRBD2 (5 bases). This CDR3 has 16 amino acids. V shed 3 bases and J shed 2 bases, with 15 bases lying between them. CDR3 sequence reads: CASSFSLSGITDTQYF. The covered CDR3 bases are TGTGCCAGCAGTTTCTCCCTCTCGGGGATCACAGATACG.

As for this clone: Sequencing ends 3 residues short of the CDR3 end; the germline J gene provides the rest. The chain has TRBV7-8 and TRBJ1-3; D not resolved. The CDR3 has 15 residues. V was shortened by 1 base and J by 2 bases, with 9 bases between the two germline ends. Germline-derived CDR1 and CDR2 are SGHVS and FQNEAQ. CDR3: CASSLVAGTGNTIYF. The part of the CDR3 DNA that was read is TGTGCCAGCAGCTTAGTCGCGGGGACTGGAAACACC.

Turning to this clone: The DNA ends 3 residues before the CDR3 does, and the rest of the CDR3 is filled in from the germline J gene. The V and J genes are TRBV5-1 and TRBJ1-2; D is unclear. The CDR3 runs 14 residues. Germline-derived CDR1 and CDR2 are SGHRS and YFSETQ. V lost 0 bases and J 2 bases, leaving 8 bases between the germline ends. The CDR3 bases that were read are TGCGCCAGCAGCTTGGAACCCGGGAACTATGGC. Translating it yields CASSLEPGNYG. The entire CDR3 reads CASSLEPGNYGYTF. The entire variable domain, with the rest obtained from reference TRBV5-1 and TRBJ1-2, is as follows: KAGVTQTPRYLIKTRGQQVTLSCSPISGHRSVSWYQQTPGQGLQFLFEYFSETQRNKGNFPGRFSGRQFSNSRSEMNVSTLELGDSALYLCASSLEPGNYGYTFGSGTRLTVV.

A word on this clone: The CDR3 end lies 3 residues beyond the end of the read and is filled in from the germline J gene. The chain carries TRBV19 and TRBJ1-5; 7 bases fit TRBD1. Per germline, CDR1 LNHDA and CDR2 SQIVND (reference sequence). V lost 6 bases to trimming and J lost 0 bases; unmatched junction nucleotides: 5. This CDR3 contains 15 residues. CDR3 residues: CASSRQGHSNQPQHF. Partial CDR3 DNA: TGTGCCAGTAGCCGACAGGGCCATAGCAATCAGCCC.

As regards this clone: The read falls 3 residues short of the CDR3 end, and the missing part is taken from the germline J gene. The chain employs TRBV7-9 and TRBJ2-7; 10 positions agree with TRBD1. In germline, CDR1 is SEHNR, CDR2 FQNEAQ (reference sequence). The CDR3 is made up of 13 amino acids. J gave up 5 bases and V 5 bases, and 3 bases lay outside the gene matches. The CDR3 DNA, read in part, is TGTGCCAGCAGCACCGGACAGGGGGACGAG. Its translation is CASSTGQGDE. The entire CDR3 reads CASSTGQGDEQYF.

A remark on this clone: The read ends 3 residues shy of where the CDR3 ends; the end is completed using the germline J gene. This rearrangement joins TRBV11-2 to TRBJ2-1, with no clear D. The V end lost 5 bases, the J end lost 6 bases, and 8 bases lay between the germline ends. CDR1 is SGHAT, CDR2 FQNNGV, per germline. The CDR3 runs 12 residues. The CDR3 sequence: CASSRGLNEQFF. CDR3 DNA, as far as it was read: TGTGCCAGCAGCCGAGGTCTCAATGAG.

The CDR3 DNA, read in part, is TGCAGCGTTGGGGCAGGGGAAGGC. It encodes CSVGAGEG. The full CDR3 protein reads CSVGAGEGYTF. The chain links TRBV29-1 to TRBJ1-2; a possible D gene is TRBD1 (6 bases). The read is 3 residues too short to cover the CDR3 end, so that end is filled in from the germline J gene. This CDR3 region has 11 residues. Per the germline V gene, CDR1 is SQVTM and CDR2 is ANQGSEA.

To note about this clone: The CDR3 goes on 3 residues after the read ends, and that part is filled in from the germline J gene. This chain links TRBV5-1 with TRBJ1-6; 8 nucleotides match TRBD1. V lost 0 bases to trimming and J lost 9 bases; unmatched junction nucleotides: 8. This CDR3 contains 16 residues. Per the germline V gene, CDR1 is SGHRS and CDR2 is YFSETQ. CDR3 DNA, as far as it was read: TGCGCCAGCAGCTTGGGGACCGACAGGGGCGTTTCACCC. It is translated as CASSLGTDRGVSP. The whole CDR3 sequence reads CASSLGTDRGVSPLHF.

A note on this clone: The sequenced fragment ends 3 residues before the CDR3 boundary, so the rest is inferred from the germline J gene. This chain connects TRBV7-6 to TRBJ1-5; D is possibly TRBD1 (5 bases). With 3 bases removed from V and 5 bases from J, the gap between germline ends came to 14 bases. The CDR3 has 15 residues. Germline-derived CDR1 and CDR2 are SGHVS and FNYEAQ. Incomplete CDR3 DNA: TGTGCCAGCAGCTTGGGCCAGGGCTTTGATCAGCCC. Translating gives CASSLGQGFDQP. The entire CDR3 is CASSLGQGFDQPQHF.

Notes on this clone: The read falls 3 residues short of the CDR3 end, and the missing part is taken from the germline J gene. This chain links TRBV5-1 with TRBJ1-2; D is perhaps TRBD1 (6 bases). CDR1 and CDR2 from the germline V gene are SGHRS and YFSETQ. V lost 4 bases and J 7 bases, leaving 14 bases between the germline ends. The CDR3 spans 13 residues. CDR3 region: CASSRSTGSGYTF. The DNA read from the CDR3 is TGCGCCAGCAGCCGAAGCACAGGGTCTGGC.

About this clone itself: The CDR3 goes on 3 residues after the read ends, and that part is filled in from the germline J gene. The rearrangement links TRBV5-1 to TRBJ2-2; 7 positions agree with TRBD2. Germline values: CDR1 SGHRS, CDR2 YFSETQ. Germline trimming cut 7 bases from V and 0 bases from J; bases unmatched to any gene: 3. The CDR3 covers 14 residues. CDR3 DNA (partial): TGCGCCAGCGGGAGGGGTGCGAACACCGGGGAG. It yields the protein CASGRGANTGE. The whole CDR3 reads CASGRGANTGELFF.

Concerning this clone: The read falls 3 residues short of the CDR3 end, and the missing part is taken from the germline J gene. The rearrangement joins TRBV6-1 to TRBJ1-1, with D possibly being TRBD1 (5 bases). CDR3 length equals 13 residues. The ends were cut back, 6 bases at V and 4 bases at J, with 12 bases in the middle. Germline V gene sequence: CDR1 MNHNS, CDR2 SASEGT. The CDR3 sequence is CASSESGGTEAFF. CDR3 bases read: TGTGCCAGCAGCGAATCGGGGGGCACTGAA.

Concerning this clone: From the germline J gene comes the end of the CDR3, since the read stops 3 residues before it. This rearrangement joins TRBV5-1 to TRBJ2-7; no definite D call. Trimming shortened V by 2 bases and J by 0 bases, and 9 bases separated the two germline ends. Germline V gene data show CDR1 as SGHRS and CDR2 as YFSETQ. This CDR3 is built from 14 residues. The CDR3 bases that were read are TGCGCCAGCAGCTTTACAGCCGACTCCTACGAG. This codes for CASSFTADSYE. The CDR3 as a whole reads CASSFTADSYEQYF.

With respect to this clone: Sequencing ends 3 residues short of the CDR3 end; the germline J gene provides the rest. The genes are TRBV7-9 and TRBJ2-5; TRBD2 agrees at 10 bases. This CDR3 contains 14 residues. Germline trimming cut 6 bases from V and 4 bases from J; bases unmatched to any gene: 5. Per germline, CDR1 SEHNR and CDR2 FQNEAQ (reference sequence). The CDR3 bases that were read are TGTGCCAGCAGTGGGAGACTAGCGGGAGAGACC. Residues: CASSGRLAGET. The full-length CDR3 reads as CASSGRLAGETQYF.

About this clone itself: The CDR3 is cut off 3 residues early in the read; its end comes from the germline J gene. The rearrangement links TRBV18 to TRBJ2-7; TRBD1 aligns across 8 bases. Germline V CDR1 and CDR2: KGHSH, LQKENI. The CDR3 has 14 residues. J gave up 3 bases and V 4 bases, and 5 bases lay outside the gene matches. Partial CDR3 DNA: TGTGCCAGCTCACAGGACAGGGTTAGCTACGAG. Its protein product is CASSQDRVSYE. The whole CDR3 protein reads CASSQDRVSYEQYF.

In the case of this clone: The read terminates 3 residues ahead of where the CDR3 ends, so the germline J gene completes it. The chain employs TRBV2 and TRBJ2-7, with a tentative D call TRBD1 (7 bases). This CDR3 is built from 15 residues. CDR1 is SNHLY and CDR2 is FYNNEI in the germline V gene. The V and J ends lost 1 base and 6 bases respectively, with 16 bases between them. This CDR3 is CASSEEAQGGSEQYF. CDR3 DNA, as far as it was read: TGTGCCAGCAGTGAAGAGGCTCAGGGGGGAAGCGAG. Full variable domain (rest looked up from reference TRBV2 and TRBJ2-7): EPEVTQTPSHQVTQMGQEVILRCVPISNHLYFYWYRQILGQKVEFLVSFYNNEISEKSEIFDDQFSVERPDGSNFTLKIRSTKLEDSAMYFCASSEEAQGGSEQYFGPGTRLTVT.

As for this clone: The read is 3 residues too short to cover the CDR3 end, so that end is filled in from the germline J gene. At the DNA level, this CDR3 is encoded by other sequences in the same sample as well. The chain couples TRBV7-2 to TRBJ1-3, with D possibly TRBD1 on 5 matching bases. Germline loops: CDR1 SGHTA, CDR2 FQGNSA. The CDR3 is 15 amino acids. Trimming cost V 1 base and J 1 base, with 8 bases left between them. The CDR3 sequence: CASSLGPGSGNTIYF. The covered CDR3 bases are TGTGCCAGCAGCTTAGGCCCAGGGTCTGGAAACACC.

In regard to this clone: Read data end 3 residues before the CDR3 end; the end is taken from the germline J gene. The chain carries TRBV18 and TRBJ2-3; weak D call: TRBD1 (6 bases). This CDR3 contains 14 residues. V shed 3 bases and J shed 5 bases, with 12 bases lying between them. Germline CDR1 is KGHSH and CDR2 is LQKENI. The CDR3 sequence is CASSPPGAEDTQYF. The sequenced CDR3 bases are TGTGCCAGCTCACCTCCAGGGGCTGAAGATACG.

Of note for this clone: The CDR3 end falls 3 residues outside the read, so it is completed with the germline J gene. The rearrangement uses TRBV19 and TRBJ2-6; 8 bases are a match to TRBD2. The CDR3 has 18 residues. The V segment lost 5 bases and the J segment 0 bases; nucleotides outside the gene matches: 9. Germline-derived CDR1 and CDR2 are LNHDA and SQIVND (reference sequence). The CDR3 bases that were read are TGTGCCAGTAGTCCCGCGCCGGGGGGGGCCTCTGGGGCCAACGTC. As protein: CASSPAPGGASGANV. The entire CDR3 protein is CASSPAPGGASGANVLTF.

Points on this clone: The missing CDR3 end, 3 residues past where the read stops, is filled in from the germline J gene. The genes are TRBV12-5 and TRBJ2-3; D is unresolved. The germline V and J ends were trimmed by 7 bases and 3 bases, with 8 bases remaining between them. This CDR3 comprises 12 residues. Per the germline V gene, CDR1 is LGHNT and CDR2 is FRNRAP. CDR3 loop: CASAITTDTQYF. CDR3 DNA, as far as it was read: TGTGCTAGTGCCATTACTACAGATACG.